Listed below are T cell receptor beta chains from one sample, sequenced in a study of CD8 T cells in Susac syndrome. TCRdb recomputed calls from the immunoSEQ multiplex PCR reads with MiXCR, one row per CDR3 protein. The data hold approximately 190,000 distinct CDR3 sequences, with nearly 95% observed a single time. Sequencing used CD4+ T cells from PBMCs. The receptors derive from a human donor with multiple sclerosis. Both conserved end residues are part of each CDR3. The D gene is left open where the match is weak. Size is omitted from some rows. Given values are once, few, many or a class for expanded clones.

V gene	clone size	D gene	J gene	CDR3 DNA	CDR3 protein
TRBV20-1	.	.	TRBJ2-3	TGCAGTGTTACGGGCTTTGCCTTAACAGATACGCAGTATTTT	CSVTGFALTDTQYF
TRBV9	.	.	TRBJ1-2	TGTGCCAGCAGCATCTCGGGGTCCTATGGCTACACTTTC	CASSISGSYGYTF
TRBV6-1	.	.	TRBJ1-5	TGTGCCAGCAACCCCACGAGGGGCAATCAGCCCCAGCATTTT	CASNPTRGNQPQHF
TRBV10-3	.	.	TRBJ2-5	TGTGCCATCAGTGACATGAGGGAGACCCAGTACTTC	CAISDMRETQYF
TRBV30	once	.	TRBJ2-2	TGTGCCTGGGGGGCAGACGGGGAGCTGTTTTTT	CAWGADGELFF
TRBV5-1	.	.	TRBJ2-7	TGTGCCAGCAGCTTAGATCGGCCCTACGAGCAGTACTTC	CASSLDRPYEQYF
TRBV3-1	.	TRBD1	TRBJ1-2	TGTGCCAGCAGCTACATTGCGGGACAGGCCTATGGCTACACCTTC	CASSYIAGQAYGYTF
TRBV30	.	TRBD1	TRBJ1-4	TGTGCCTGGAGCAGACAGGGGGGGACTAATGAAAAACTGTTTTTT	CAWSRQGGTNEKLFF
TRBV5-4	.	TRBD2	TRBJ2-5	TGTGCCAGCAGCCCTAAAGCGGGAGGCATTGGGGAGACCCAGTACTTC	CASSPKAGGIGETQYF
TRBV4-1	.	.	TRBJ2-6	TGCGCCAGCAGCCAACCCTATCGCTTGCGCTCTGGGGCCAACGTCCTGACTTTC	CASSQPYRLRSGANVLTF
TRBV3-1	.	.	TRBJ1-2	TGTGCCAGCAGCCAGGCGGGGCCCCAGCTCCATGGCTACACCTTC	CASSQAGPQLHGYTF
TRBV29-1	.	.	TRBJ2-1	TGCAGCGTCACGACAGGGAGGAACAATGAGCAGTTCTTC	CSVTTGRNNEQFF
TRBV27	.	.	TRBJ1-1	TGTGCCAGCAGTTCGTACCAAAGGAACACTGAAGCTTTCTTT	CASSSYQRNTEAFF
TRBV5-1	.	TRBD1	TRBJ2-5	TGCGCCAGCAGCTACCGGGACAGCGAAGAGACCCAGTACTTC	CASSYRDSEETQYF
TRBV30	.	.	TRBJ2-5	TGTGCCTGCGCGGGCGGGGAGACCCAGTACTTC	CACAGGETQYF
TRBV28	.	.	TRBJ1-5	TGTGCCAGCAGGGCCCGCCAGAGTTATAGCAATCAGCCCCAGCATTTT	CASRARQSYSNQPQHF
TRBV29-1	.	.	TRBJ1-1	TGCAGCGTTTCTCGCCCCAGGGAAAACACTGAAGCTTTCTTT	CSVSRPRENTEAFF
TRBV27	.	.	TRBJ1-1	TGTGCCAGCAGCACCGAAGGATATAACACTGAAGCTTTCTTT	CASSTEGYNTEAFF
TRBV19	.	.	TRBJ2-7	TGTGCCAGTAGTGACTCCTACGAGCAGTACTTC	CASSDSYEQYF
TRBV5-6	once	TRBD2	TRBJ2-3	TGTGCCAGCAGCTTGGAGGGACTAGGAGATACGCAGTATTTT	CASSLEGLGDTQYF